Shown below are 10 T cell receptor beta chains from a single sample sequenced in a study of blood T cell repertoires in COVID-19. Generated by immunoSEQ multiplex PCR, the TCRdb table keeps only in-frame clones and is missing some. Of 150,000 or so clones in the sample, 82% were seen once. Material for sequencing was peripheral blood. Receptors originate from a human donor with acute or convalescent COVID-19. The donor label of this sample is uncertain.

The rearrangement joins TRBV4-3 to TRBJ2-1, with 9 bases identical to TRBD2. The CDR3 covers 20 residues. The V gene end was trimmed by 0 bases and the J gene end by 4 bases; junction bases not matched to a gene: 16. Germline V CDR1 and CDR2: LGHNA, YSLEER. The CDR3 sequence: CASSQDRPRGVAGDYNEQFF. The CDR3 bases are TGCGCCAGCAGCCAAGATCGACCGCGGGGGGTAGCGGGGGATTACAATGAGCAGTTCTTC.

The V gene is TRBV18, the J gene TRBJ1-1, with TRBD1 matching over 9 bases. CDR1 and CDR2 from the germline V gene are KGHSH and LQKENI. V dropped 8 bases and J dropped 2; count of bases not matched to a gene: 6. The CDR3 loop spans 14 amino acids. The CDR3 DNA follows: TGTGCCAGCGTAGGCACAGGGGGCAACACTGAAGCTTTCTTT. It codes for CASVGTGGNTEAFF. Filled out from reference TRBV18 and TRBJ1-1, the complete variable domain reads NAGVMQNPRHLVRRRGQEARLRCSPMKGHSHVYWYRQLPEEGLKFMVYLQKENIIDESGMPKERFSAEFPKEGPSILRIQQVVRGDSAAYFCASVGTGGNTEAFFGQGTRLTVV.

This clone was recorded only once. The V call is TRBV7-9, the J call TRBJ1-1; tentative D call: TRBD1 (5 bases). Germline V CDR1 and CDR2: SEHNR, FQNEAQ (reference sequence). This CDR3 is built from 13 residues. V gave up 1 base and J gave up 4 bases, with 7 bases separating them. The CDR3 coding sequence is TGTGCCAGCAGCTTAGTGACAGCCACTGAAGCTTTCTTT. Its translation: CASSLVTATEAFF.

The chain couples TRBV3-1 (or the pseudogene TRBV3-2) to TRBJ1-3; D is unresolved. With 4 bases removed from V and 2 bases from J, the gap between germline ends came to 6 bases. This CDR3 contains 13 residues. Germline V gene sequence: CDR1 LGHDT, CDR2 YNNKEL (reference sequence). The DNA for the CDR3 is TGTGCCAGCAGCCCCCAGGCTGGAAACACCATATATTTT. Its protein is CASSPQAGNTIYF.

V is TRBV10-3 and J is TRBJ1-5, with 7 bases matching TRBD1. V dropped 3 bases and J dropped 6; count of bases not matched to a gene: 5. Germline-derived CDR1 and CDR2 are ENHRY and SYGVKD. The CDR3 loop spans 14 amino acids. The CDR3 loop reads CAISEGQDGQPQHF. The CDR3 DNA is TGTGCCATCAGTGAAGGACAGGATGGTCAGCCCCAGCATTTT.

V gene TRBV10-2 combines with J gene TRBJ1-1; possible D gene TRBD1, 5 bases. The CDR3 totals 13 residues. Germline CDR1 reads WSHSY; CDR2 reads SAAADI. Trimming took 9 bases from V and 0 from J, leaving 11 bases between them. CDR3 protein: CASRDSMNTEAFF. The CDR3 DNA follows: TGCGCCAGTAGAGACAGCATGAACACTGAAGCTTTCTTT.

V is TRBV6-5 and J is TRBJ1-3; the D is unclear. The CDR3 is made up of 13 amino acids. Trimming shortened V by 7 bases and J by 0 bases, and 7 bases separated the two germline ends. Germline loops: CDR1 MNHEY, CDR2 SVGAGI. DNA of the CDR3: TGTGCCAGCATTGGGAGCTCTGGAAACACCATATATTTT. It codes for CASIGSSGNTIYF.

The chain has TRBV6-1 and TRBJ1-5, with a tentative D call TRBD1 (5 bases). Germline CDR1 and CDR2: MNHNS and SASEGT. The CDR3 extends over 15 amino acids. V lost 5 bases and J lost 2, with 13 bases in between. CDR3 sequence reads: CASSPGGNGNQPQHF. The CDR3, as DNA: TGTGCCAGCAGTCCCGGGGGAAATGGCAATCAGCCCCAGCATTTT.

The chain uses TRBV30 and TRBJ1-3, with D uncertain. Germline assignment: CDR1 GTSNPN and CDR2 SVGIG (reference sequence). The CDR3 spans 15 residues. V was shortened by 4 bases and J by 0 bases, with 13 bases between the two germline ends. CDR3 nucleotide sequence: TGTGCCTGGAACAGCCACCTAATCTCTGGAAACACCATATATTTT. Translation: CAWNSHLISGNTIYF. The complete variable domain, with remaining parts taken from reference TRBV30 and TRBJ1-3, reads SQTIHQWPATLVQPVGSPLSLECTVEGTSNPNLYWYRQAAGRGLQLLFYSVGIGQISSEVPQNLSASRPQDRQFILSSKKLLLSDSGFYLCAWNSHLISGNTIYFGEGSWLTVV.

The chain links TRBV6-5 to TRBJ2-7; 9 nucleotides match TRBD1. This CDR3 is built from 15 residues. The germline gives CDR1 MNHEY, CDR2 SVGAGI. Losses at the gene ends were 5 bases for V and 4 bases for J; bases not matched to a gene: 9. The CDR3 region is CASSQLGTGQYEQYF. The CDR3 nucleotides read TGTGCCAGCAGTCAGCTCGGGACAGGGCAATACGAGCAGTACTTC.